Presented here are 25 T cell receptor beta chains from one specimen sequenced in a study of beta chain features in type 1 diabetes. Study results and limitations: TCRB CDR3s from Type 1 diabetes patients were moderately but significantly shorter in all four CD4+ subsets.

Expressed TCRB transcripts were sequenced because the isolated RNA had all been reverse transcribed beforehand. The assay was immunoSEQ multiplex PCR, and TCRdb's table has in-frame clones only and misses some. The sample has approximately 160,000 clones, 10% to 13% seen once; the top ten hold more than 0.4%. Their antigens remain unidentified. The sample consisted of central memory CD4+ T cells from blood. Receptors originate from a man aged 25-40 years with type 1 diabetes.

This sequence joins TRBV7-9 and TRBJ1-2, with D possibly being TRBD1 (5 bases). This CDR3 spans 11 amino acids. Germline values: CDR1 SEHNR, CDR2 FQNEAQ (reference sequence). V lost 8 bases and J 3 bases, leaving 7 bases between the germline ends. The CDR3 loop is CASGTHYGYTF. DNA for the CDR3: TGTGCCAGCGGGACTCACTATGGCTACACCTTC.

This clone has only a few counts. The J gene is TRBJ2-7, the V gene TRBV5-1; 8 positions agree with TRBD1. J gave up 5 bases and V 3 bases, and 7 bases lay outside the gene matches. CDR1 and CDR2 (germline): SGHRS, YFSETQ. The CDR3 is made up of 14 amino acids. The CDR3 protein is CASSSMDRADEQYF. CDR3 DNA sequence: TGCGCCAGCAGCTCCATGGACAGGGCCGACGAGCAGTACTTC. Using reference TRBV5-1 and TRBJ2-7 for the parts outside the CDR3, the full variable domain is KAGVTQTPRYLIKTRGQQVTLSCSPISGHRSVSWYQQTPGQGLQFLFEYFSETQRNKGNFPGRFSGRQFSNSRSEMNVSTLELGDSALYLCASSSMDRADEQYFGPGTRLTVT.

The V call is TRBV30, the J call TRBJ2-4; TRBD2 aligns across 9 bases. The CDR3 has 15 amino acids. Germline CDR1 is GTSNPN and CDR2 is SVGIG (reference sequence). The J segment lost 8 bases and the V segment lost 2 bases, leaving 10 bases of the junction unmatched. The CDR3 loop is CAWSTASGTRDIQYF. CDR3 DNA sequence: TGTGCCTGGAGTACGGCTAGCGGGACCCGGGACATTCAGTACTTC.

This clone has just a few counts. This chain connects TRBV5-1 to TRBJ1-5, with no clear D. CDR1 and CDR2 (germline): SGHRS, YFSETQ. The length of the CDR3 is 15 residues. The germline V and J ends were trimmed by 5 bases and 5 bases, with 17 bases remaining between them. CDR3 coding DNA: TGCGCCAGCAGTCCAGGTGATGGGTCCGATCAGCCCCAGCATTTT. Protein sequence: CASSPGDGSDQPQHF.

The J gene is TRBJ2-2, the V gene TRBV11-2; D is unclear. Trimming shortened V by 5 bases and J by 6 bases, and 7 bases separated the two germline ends. The germline V gene encodes CDR1 SGHAT and CDR2 FQNNGV. This CDR3 has 12 amino acids. The CDR3: CASSPQAGELFF. The CDR3 DNA sequence: TGTGCCAGCAGCCCCCAGGCCGGGGAGCTGTTTTTT.

The chain has TRBV5-6 and TRBJ2-7; a weak D match, TRBD2 (5 bases). Germline values: CDR1 SGHDT, CDR2 YYEEEE. The CDR3 covers 14 residues. V gave up 4 bases and J gave up 0 bases, with 11 bases separating them. In nucleotides, the CDR3 is TGTGCCAGCAGCCAGAGCGGCAACTCCTACGAGCAGTACTTC. As protein: CASSQSGNSYEQYF.

This clone was detected only a few times. The rearrangement links TRBV9 to TRBJ2-4; no clear D. The CDR3 consists of 12 residues. CDR1 SGDLS and CDR2 YYNGEE come from the germline V gene. V lost 4 bases to trimming and J lost 9 bases, with 11 bases between them. The CDR3 reads CASSIPVVIQYF. As DNA, the CDR3 is TGTGCCAGCAGCATCCCGGTGGTCATTCAGTACTTC.

This clone was seen more than once but under ten times. J is TRBJ2-5 and V is TRBV9; D gene unclear. CDR1 and CDR2 (germline): SGDLS, YYNGEE. CDR3 length: 13 residues. V was pared by 0 bases and J by 2 bases, with 5 bases between. The CDR3 region is CASSVDRQETQYF. Here the CDR3 DNA reads TGTGCCAGCAGCGTAGACAGACAAGAGACCCAGTACTTC.

This rearrangement joins TRBV27 to TRBJ2-7, with 7 bases fitting TRBD2. Trimming cost V 6 bases and J 2 bases; bases outside gene matches: 7. Looked up from germline, CDR1 is MNHEY and CDR2 is SMNVEV (reference sequence). The CDR3 sequence is 14 residues long. The CDR3 here is CASRVTSLTYEQYF. CDR3 nucleotides: TGTGCCAGCAGGGTGACTAGCTTAACCTACGAGCAGTACTTC.

This rearrangement joins TRBV7-5 to TRBJ2-2; TRBD2, the table's D call, lacks a check against the DNA. TRBV7-5 is noted as a pseudogene. The CDR3 spans 17 residues. In DNA form, the CDR3 reads TGTGCCAGAAGCTGGACTAGCGGGAGAACGAACACCGGGGAGCTGTTTTTT. This sequence encodes CARSWTSGRTNTGELFF.

V and J are TRBV18 and TRBJ1-4, with TRBD1 matching 7 bases. Trimming cost V 1 base and J 5 bases; bases outside gene matches: 4. The germline gives CDR1 KGHSH, CDR2 LQKENI. The CDR3 spans 15 residues. The CDR3 sequence is CASSPRRGKNEKLFF. The CDR3 DNA reads TGTGCCAGCTCACCACGCAGGGGGAAAAATGAAAAACTGTTTTTT.

The chain links TRBV2 to TRBJ2-6; tentative D call: TRBD1 (6 bases). This CDR3 comprises 17 residues. Germline loops: CDR1 SNHLY, CDR2 FYNNEI. V dropped 6 bases and J dropped 0 bases, with 15 bases sitting between them. CDR3 in DNA: TGTGCCAGCAGAACTACAGGGTCAGGCTCTGGGGCCAACGTCCTGACTTTC. Translating it yields CASRTTGSGSGANVLTF.

This clone was found a few times. The J gene is TRBJ1-1, the V gene TRBV28, with no clear D. Trimming left V 5 bases short and J 5 bases short, with 18 bases between. This CDR3 spans 15 amino acids. Germline CDR1 and CDR2: MDHEN and SYDVKM. Written as DNA, the CDR3 is TGTGCCAGCAGTCAACGCACCACACGTTCTACTGAAGCTTTCTTT. As protein: CASSQRTTRSTEAFF.

The chain combines TRBV29-1 with TRBJ1-2; 7 positions match TRBD1. After removal of 6 bases from V and 5 bases from J, the junction contained 9 bases not matched to a gene. CDR3 length: 13 amino acids. The germline gives CDR1 SQVTM, CDR2 ANQGSEA. CDR3 amino acids: CSVSRTQGYGYTF. Here the CDR3 DNA reads TGCAGCGTGAGCCGGACACAGGGGTATGGCTACACCTTC.

The J gene is TRBJ2-2, the V gene TRBV4-1; the D gene is possibly TRBD1 (5 bases). V lost 2 bases to trimming and J lost 1 base, with 8 bases between them. Germline loops: CDR1 MGHRA, CDR2 YSYEKL. The CDR3 has 15 amino acids. The CDR3 sequence is CASSQRDRNTGELFF. CDR3 DNA: TGCGCCAGCAGCCAAAGAGACAGGAACACCGGGGAGCTGTTTTTT.

The J gene is TRBJ2-5, the V gene TRBV5-8; 8 bases agree with TRBD1. The CDR3 has 13 residues. Trimming removed 5 bases from V and 3 bases from J; junction bases left unmatched: 3. Looked up from germline, CDR1 is SGHTS and CDR2 is YDEGEE. The CDR3 bases are TGTGCCAGCAGTCAGACAGGGGAAGAGACCCAGTACTTC. It encodes CASSQTGEETQYF.

The genes are TRBV18 and TRBJ1-5; a weak D match, TRBD1 (6 bases). Trimming took off 3 bases at V and 0 bases at J, with 9 bases between the two ends. The CDR3 extends over 15 amino acids. In germline, CDR1 is KGHSH, CDR2 LQKENI. CDR3 nucleotide sequence: TGTGCCAGCTCACCTGGACAGAATAGCAATCAGCCCCAGCATTTT. Residues: CASSPGQNSNQPQHF.

DNA for the CDR3: TGTGCCAGCAGCTTGCGAACCGGGACTAACTACGAGCAGTACTTC. Its protein product is CASSLRTGTNYEQYF. V and J are TRBV11-3 and TRBJ2-7; 7 bases align to TRBD2. There are 15 residues in the CDR3. From germline, CDR1 is SGHNT and CDR2 YENEEA. After removal of 3 bases from V and 3 bases from J, the junction contained 8 bases not matched to a gene.

This clone was observed a few times. The genes are TRBV7-9 and TRBJ2-1; TRBD1 agrees at 9 bases. The V gene's germline CDR1 is SEHNR and CDR2 FQNEAQ (reference sequence). The V segment lost 1 base and the J segment 4 bases; nucleotides outside the gene matches: 8. The CDR3 has 17 amino acids. The DNA for the CDR3 is TGTGCCAGCAGCTTAGGGGAACAGGGGGCCCTTTACAATGAGCAGTTCTTC. This codes for CASSLGEQGALYNEQFF.

The chain has TRBV28 and TRBJ2-7, with no clear D. Deletions cut 6 bases from V and 6 bases from J, with 15 bases between. Germline CDR1 and CDR2: MDHEN and SYDVKM. CDR3 length: 13 residues. The CDR3 sequence: CASSPIWAGEQYF. The CDR3, as DNA: TGTGCCAGCAGCCCAATCTGGGCCGGCGAGCAGTACTTC. Drawing the rest from reference TRBV28 and TRBJ2-7, the complete variable domain is DVKVTQSSRYLVKRTGEKVFLECVQDMDHENMFWYRQDPGLGLRLIYFSYDVKMKEKGDIPEGYSVSREKKERFSLILESASTNQTSMYLCASSPIWAGEQYFGPGTRLTVT.

This clone has a handful of counts. The V gene is TRBV18, the J gene TRBJ2-7; D is unclear. Germline values: CDR1 KGHSH, CDR2 LQKENI. V was cut by 2 bases and J by 2 bases, with 7 bases left in between. The CDR3 runs 13 residues. In nucleotides, the CDR3 is TGTGCCAGCTCACCAGCGGATCCCTACGAGCAGTACTTC. Encoded protein: CASSPADPYEQYF.

This clone showed up just a few times. This chain links TRBV19 with TRBJ1-1; a possible D gene is TRBD1 (5 bases). The CDR3 is made up of 16 amino acids. The ends were cut back, 3 bases at V and 5 bases at J, with 19 bases in the middle. CDR1 is LNHDA, CDR2 SQIVND, per germline (reference sequence). Here the CDR3 reads CASSIPWQGRKTEAFF. CDR3 nucleotides: TGTGCCAGTAGTATCCCCTGGCAGGGTAGGAAAACTGAAGCTTTCTTT.

This chain connects TRBV7-2 to TRBJ1-2, with 7 nucleotides matching TRBD1. This CDR3 is built from 15 residues. V was pared by 1 base and J by 4 bases, with 6 bases of the junction left unmatched. Germline-derived CDR1 and CDR2 are SGHTA and FQGNSA. Here the CDR3 DNA reads TGTGCCAGCAGCTTAGGATCGGGACAGCCCTATGGCTACACCTTC. The encoded protein is CASSLGSGQPYGYTF.

There are a few counts of this clone. The V gene is TRBV5-1, the J gene TRBJ2-1; 10 bases line up with TRBD2. CDR3 length: 16 amino acids. V trimming: 0 bases; J trimming: 3 bases; junction bases outside the gene matches: 3. CDR1 is SGHRS and CDR2 is YFSETQ in the germline V gene. CDR3 nucleotide sequence: TGCGCCAGCAGCTTGGCGGCTAGCGGGAGCTACAATGAGCAGTTCTTC. Protein product: CASSLAASGSYNEQFF.

The rearrangement joins TRBV2 to TRBJ2-1; the D is unclear. Trimming removed 6 bases at V and 0 bases at J, with 6 bases between. This CDR3 spans 13 amino acids. Germline lookup yields CDR1 SNHLY and CDR2 FYNNEI. CDR3 amino acids: CASRYISYNEQFF. DNA of the CDR3: TGTGCCAGCAGATATATCTCCTACAATGAGCAGTTCTTC.